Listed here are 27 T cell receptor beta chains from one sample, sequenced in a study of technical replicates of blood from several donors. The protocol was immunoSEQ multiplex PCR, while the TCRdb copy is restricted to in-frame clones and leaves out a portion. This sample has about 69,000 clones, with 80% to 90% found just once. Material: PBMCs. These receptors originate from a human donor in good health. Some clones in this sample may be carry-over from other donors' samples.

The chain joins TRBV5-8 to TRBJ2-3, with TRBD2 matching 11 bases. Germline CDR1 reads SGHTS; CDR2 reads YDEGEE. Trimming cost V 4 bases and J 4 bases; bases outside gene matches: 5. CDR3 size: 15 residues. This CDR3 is CASSQRLAGPDTQYF. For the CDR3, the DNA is TGTGCCAGCAGCCAGCGACTAGCGGGGCCAGATACGCAGTATTTT.

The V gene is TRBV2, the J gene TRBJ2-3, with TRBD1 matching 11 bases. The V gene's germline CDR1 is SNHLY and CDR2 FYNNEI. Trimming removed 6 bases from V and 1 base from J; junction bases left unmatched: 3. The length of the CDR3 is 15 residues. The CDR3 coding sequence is TGTGCCAGCAGCGGGGGACAGGGGGGCACAGATACGCAGTATTTT. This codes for CASSGGQGGTDTQYF.

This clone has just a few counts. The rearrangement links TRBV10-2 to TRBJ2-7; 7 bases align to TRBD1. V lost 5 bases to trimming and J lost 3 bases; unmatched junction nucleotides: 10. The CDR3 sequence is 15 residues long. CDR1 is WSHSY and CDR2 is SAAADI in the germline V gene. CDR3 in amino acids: CASSPIRDSLYEQYF. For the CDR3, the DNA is TGCGCCAGCAGTCCCATCCGGGACAGCCTCTACGAGCAGTACTTC.

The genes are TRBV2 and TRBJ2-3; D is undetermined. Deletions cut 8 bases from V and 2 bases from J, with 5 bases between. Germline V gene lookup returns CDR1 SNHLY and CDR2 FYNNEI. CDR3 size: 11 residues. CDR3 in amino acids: CASSYTDTQYF. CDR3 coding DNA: TGTGCCAGCTCTTACACAGATACGCAGTATTTT.

This CDR3 is CAITTSGSSYNEQFF. The DNA of the CDR3 is TGTGCCATCACAACTAGCGGGAGCTCCTACAATGAGCAGTTCTTC. This chain joins TRBV6-6 and TRBJ2-1, with 11 bases aligning to TRBD2. The CDR3 has 15 residues. Germline lookup yields CDR1 MNHNY and CDR2 SVGAGI (reference sequence). V lost 10 bases and J lost 0; bases outside the gene matches: 5.

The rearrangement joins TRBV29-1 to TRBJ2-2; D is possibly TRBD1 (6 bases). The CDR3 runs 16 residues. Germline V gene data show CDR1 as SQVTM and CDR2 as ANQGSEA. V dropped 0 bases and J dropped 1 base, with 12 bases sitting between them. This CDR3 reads CSVEDLGRGNTGELFF. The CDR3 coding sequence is TGCAGCGTTGAAGATCTAGGCAGGGGGAACACCGGGGAGCTGTTTTTT.

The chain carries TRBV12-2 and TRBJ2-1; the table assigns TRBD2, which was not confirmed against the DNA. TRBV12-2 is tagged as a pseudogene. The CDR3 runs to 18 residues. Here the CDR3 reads CASRDPGLADSSYNEQFF. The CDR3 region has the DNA TGTGCAAGTCGCGATCCGGGACTAGCGGACTCCTCCTACAATGAGCAGTTCTTC.

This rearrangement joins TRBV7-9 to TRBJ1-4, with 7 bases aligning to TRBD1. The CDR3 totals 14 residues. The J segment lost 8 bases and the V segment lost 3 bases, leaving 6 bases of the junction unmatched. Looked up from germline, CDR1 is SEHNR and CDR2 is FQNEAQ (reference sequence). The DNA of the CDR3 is TGTGCCAGCAGCTTGACAGGGATGGTAGAAAAACTGTTTTTT. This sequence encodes CASSLTGMVEKLFF.

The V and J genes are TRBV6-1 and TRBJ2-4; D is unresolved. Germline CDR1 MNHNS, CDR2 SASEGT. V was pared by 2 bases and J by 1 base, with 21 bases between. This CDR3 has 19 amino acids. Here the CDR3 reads CASSESHSGAFFAKNIQYF. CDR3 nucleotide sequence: TGTGCCAGCAGTGAATCCCATTCAGGCGCTTTTTTTGCCAAAAACATTCAGTACTTC.

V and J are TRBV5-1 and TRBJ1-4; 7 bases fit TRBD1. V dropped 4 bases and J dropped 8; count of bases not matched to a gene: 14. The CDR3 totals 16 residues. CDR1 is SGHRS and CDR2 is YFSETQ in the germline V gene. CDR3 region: CASSDGFRQGGEKLFF. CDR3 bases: TGCGCCAGCAGCGATGGCTTCCGGCAGGGGGGCGAAAAACTGTTTTTT.

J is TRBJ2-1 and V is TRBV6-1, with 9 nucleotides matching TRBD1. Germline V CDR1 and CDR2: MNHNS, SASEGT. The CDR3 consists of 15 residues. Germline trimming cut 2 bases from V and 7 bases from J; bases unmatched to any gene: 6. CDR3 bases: TGTGCCAGCAGTGAAAGCGGGACAGGGCTTAATGAGCAGTTCTTC. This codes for CASSESGTGLNEQFF.

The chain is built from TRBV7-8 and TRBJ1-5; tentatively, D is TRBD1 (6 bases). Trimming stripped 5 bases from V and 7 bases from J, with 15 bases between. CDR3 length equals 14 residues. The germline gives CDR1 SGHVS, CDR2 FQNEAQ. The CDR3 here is CASSGRTDRQPQHF. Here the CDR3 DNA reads TGTGCCAGCAGCGGACGGACAGACCGACAGCCCCAGCATTTT.

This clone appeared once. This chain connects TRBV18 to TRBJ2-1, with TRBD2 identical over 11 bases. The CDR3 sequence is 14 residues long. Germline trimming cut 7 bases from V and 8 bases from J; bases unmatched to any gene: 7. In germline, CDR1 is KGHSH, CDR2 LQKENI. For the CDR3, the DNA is TGTGCCAGCTTGGGACTAGCGGCCCAGGATGAGCAGTTCTTC. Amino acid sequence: CASLGLAAQDEQFF.

The DNA for the CDR3 is TGTGCCAGCAGTTGGGAGAAACCCCTCGATGGCTATGGCTACACCTTC. Translation gives CASSWEKPLDGYGYTF. V is TRBV6-6 and J is TRBJ1-2; no definite D call. Germline V lookup: CDR1 MNHNY, CDR2 SVGAGI (reference sequence). V lost 4 bases to trimming and J lost 4 bases, with 19 bases between them. The CDR3 consists of 16 residues.

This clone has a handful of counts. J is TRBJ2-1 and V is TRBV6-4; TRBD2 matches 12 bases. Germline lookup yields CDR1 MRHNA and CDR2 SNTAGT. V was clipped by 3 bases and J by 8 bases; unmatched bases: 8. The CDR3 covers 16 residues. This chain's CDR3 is CASSEASGRGEDEQFF. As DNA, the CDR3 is TGTGCCAGCAGTGAGGCTAGCGGGAGGGGCGAGGATGAGCAGTTCTTC.

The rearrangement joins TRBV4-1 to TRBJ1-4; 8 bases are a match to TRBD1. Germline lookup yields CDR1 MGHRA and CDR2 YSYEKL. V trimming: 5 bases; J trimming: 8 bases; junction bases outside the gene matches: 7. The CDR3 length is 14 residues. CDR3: CASSSGQGGEKLFF. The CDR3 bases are TGCGCCAGCAGCTCAGGACAGGGAGGGGAAAAACTGTTTTTT.

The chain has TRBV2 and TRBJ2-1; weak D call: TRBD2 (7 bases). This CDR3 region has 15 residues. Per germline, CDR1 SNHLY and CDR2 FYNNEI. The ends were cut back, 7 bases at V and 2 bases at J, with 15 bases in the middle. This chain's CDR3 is CASTKGGIPYNEQFF. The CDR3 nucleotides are TGTGCCAGCACCAAGGGGGGGATTCCCTACAATGAGCAGTTCTTC.

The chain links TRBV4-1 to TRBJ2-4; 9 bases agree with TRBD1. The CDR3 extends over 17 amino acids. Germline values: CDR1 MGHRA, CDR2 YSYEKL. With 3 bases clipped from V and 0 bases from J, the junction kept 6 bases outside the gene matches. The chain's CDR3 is CASSHQQGALAKNIQYF. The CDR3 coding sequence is TGCGCCAGCAGCCACCAACAGGGGGCTCTAGCCAAAAACATTCAGTACTTC.

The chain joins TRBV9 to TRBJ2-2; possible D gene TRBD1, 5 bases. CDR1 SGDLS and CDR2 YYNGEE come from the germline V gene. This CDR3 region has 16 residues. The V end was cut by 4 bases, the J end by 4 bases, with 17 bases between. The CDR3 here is CASSPRAERGTGELFF. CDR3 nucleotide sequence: TGTGCCAGCAGCCCCCGGGCAGAAAGGGGCACCGGGGAGCTGTTTTTT.

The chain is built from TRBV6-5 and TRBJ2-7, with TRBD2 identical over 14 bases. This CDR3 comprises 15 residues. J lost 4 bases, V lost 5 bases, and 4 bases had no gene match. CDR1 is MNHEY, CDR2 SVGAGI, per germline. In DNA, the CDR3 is TGTGCCAGCAGTACGACTAGCGGGAGGGCTTACGAGCAGTACTTC. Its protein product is CASSTTSGRAYEQYF.

CDR3 region: CASSPGTSGWGDTQYF. The CDR3 region has the DNA TGTGCCAGCAGCCCCGGAACTAGCGGGTGGGGGGATACGCAGTATTTT. The rearrangement links TRBV5-6 to TRBJ2-3, with TRBD2 matching 9 bases. Trimming at V came to 4 bases and at J to 6 bases, leaving 12 bases not matched to a gene. Per the germline V gene, CDR1 is SGHDT and CDR2 is YYEEEE. This CDR3 has 16 amino acids.

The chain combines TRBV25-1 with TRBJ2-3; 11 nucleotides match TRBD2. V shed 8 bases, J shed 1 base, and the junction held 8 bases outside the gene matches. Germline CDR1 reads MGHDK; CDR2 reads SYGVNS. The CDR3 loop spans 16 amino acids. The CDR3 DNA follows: TGTGCCAGCTCCCCCGGACTAGCGGGCGGCACAGATACGCAGTATTTT. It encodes CASSPGLAGGTDTQYF.

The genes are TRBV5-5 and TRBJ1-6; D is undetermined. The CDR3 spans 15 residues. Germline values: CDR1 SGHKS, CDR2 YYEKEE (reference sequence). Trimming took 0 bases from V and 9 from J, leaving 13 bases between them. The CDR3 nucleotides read TGTGCCAGCAGCTTGGGGGTGACTCGGGGTTCACCCCTCCACTTT. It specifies CASSLGVTRGSPLHF.

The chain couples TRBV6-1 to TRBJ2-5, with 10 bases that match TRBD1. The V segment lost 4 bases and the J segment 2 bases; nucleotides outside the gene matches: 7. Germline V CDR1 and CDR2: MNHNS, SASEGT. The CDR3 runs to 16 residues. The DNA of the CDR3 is TGTGCCAGCAGTGCTTCCGGGACAGGGGTACAAGAGACCCAGTACTTC. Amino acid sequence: CASSASGTGVQETQYF.

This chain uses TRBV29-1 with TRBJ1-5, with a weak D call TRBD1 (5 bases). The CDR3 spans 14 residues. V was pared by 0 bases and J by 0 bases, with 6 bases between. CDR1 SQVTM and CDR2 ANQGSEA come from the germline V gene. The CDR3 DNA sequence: TGCAGCGTTGAAGAAGGGGATAGCAATCAGCCCCAGCATTTT. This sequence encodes CSVEEGDSNQPQHF.

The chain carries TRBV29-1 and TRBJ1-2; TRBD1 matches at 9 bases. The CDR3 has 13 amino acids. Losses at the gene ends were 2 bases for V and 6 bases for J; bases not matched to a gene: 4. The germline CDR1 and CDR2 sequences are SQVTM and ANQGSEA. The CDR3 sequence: CSVETGGADGYTF. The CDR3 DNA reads TGCAGCGTTGAAACAGGGGGCGCCGATGGCTACACCTTC. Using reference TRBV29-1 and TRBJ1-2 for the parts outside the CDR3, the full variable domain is SAVISQKPSRDICQRGTSLTIQCQVDSQVTMMFWYRQQPGQSLTLIATANQGSEATYESGFVIDKFPISRPNLTFSTLTVSNMSPEDSSIYLCSVETGGADGYTFGSGTRLTVV.

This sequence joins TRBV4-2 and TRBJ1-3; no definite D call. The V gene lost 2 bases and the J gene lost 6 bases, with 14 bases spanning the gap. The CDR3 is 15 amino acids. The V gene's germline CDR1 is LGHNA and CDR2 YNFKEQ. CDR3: CASSQLGGYPNTIYF. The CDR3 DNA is TGTGCCAGCAGCCAACTCGGAGGGTACCCAAACACCATATATTTT.